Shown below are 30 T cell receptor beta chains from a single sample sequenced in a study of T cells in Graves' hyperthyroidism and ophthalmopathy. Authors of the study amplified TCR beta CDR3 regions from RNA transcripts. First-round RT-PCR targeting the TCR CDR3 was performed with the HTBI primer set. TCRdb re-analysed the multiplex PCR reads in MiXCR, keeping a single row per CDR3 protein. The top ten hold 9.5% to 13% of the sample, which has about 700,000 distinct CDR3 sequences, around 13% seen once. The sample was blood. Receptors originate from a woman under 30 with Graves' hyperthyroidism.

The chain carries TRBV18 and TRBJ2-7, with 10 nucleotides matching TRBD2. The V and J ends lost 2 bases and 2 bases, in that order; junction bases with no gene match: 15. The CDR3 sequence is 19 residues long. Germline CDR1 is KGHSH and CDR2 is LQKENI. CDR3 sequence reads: CASSPITVRTSGAPYEQYF. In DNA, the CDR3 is TGTGCCAGCTCACCAATCACGGTACGGACTAGCGGAGCCCCCTACGAGCAGTACTTC.

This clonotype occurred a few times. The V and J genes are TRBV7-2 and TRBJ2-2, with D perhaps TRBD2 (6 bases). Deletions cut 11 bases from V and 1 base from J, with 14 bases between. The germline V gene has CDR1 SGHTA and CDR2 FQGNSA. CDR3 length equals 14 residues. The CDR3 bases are TGTGCCTCCAGCGGGCAGCTGAACACCGGGGAGCTGTTTTTT. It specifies CASSGQLNTGELFF.

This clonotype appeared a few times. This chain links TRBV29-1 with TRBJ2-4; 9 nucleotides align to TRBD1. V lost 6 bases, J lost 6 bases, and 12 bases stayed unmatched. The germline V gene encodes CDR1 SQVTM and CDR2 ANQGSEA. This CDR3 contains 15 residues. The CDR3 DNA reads TGCAGCGTGGGGACAGGGTCTGATAACTTAAACATTCAGTACTTC. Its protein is CSVGTGSDNLNIQYF.

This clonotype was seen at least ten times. The CDR3 region is CASSLGFSRETQYF. CDR3 sequence (DNA): TGTGCCAGCAGCTTAGGCTTTAGCCGTGAGACCCAGTACTTC. This chain joins TRBV7-2 and TRBJ2-5; no firm D call. The CDR3 loop spans 14 amino acids. V lost 1 base to trimming and J lost 5 bases, with 11 bases between them. CDR1 is SGHTA and CDR2 is FQGNSA in the germline V gene. Together with reference TRBV7-2 and TRBJ2-5, the CDR3 gives the full variable domain: GAGVSQSPSNKVTEKGKDVELRCDPISGHTALYWYRQSLGQGLEFLIYFQGNSAPDKSGLPSDRFSAERTGGSVSTLTIQRTQQEDSAVYLCASSLGFSRETQYFGPGTRLLVL.

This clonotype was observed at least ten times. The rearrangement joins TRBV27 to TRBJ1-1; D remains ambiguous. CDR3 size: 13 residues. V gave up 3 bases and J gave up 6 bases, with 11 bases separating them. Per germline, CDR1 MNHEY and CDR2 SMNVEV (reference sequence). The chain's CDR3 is CASSLRSLAEAFF. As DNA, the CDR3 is TGTGCCAGCAGTTTGCGAAGTCTGGCTGAAGCTTTCTTT.

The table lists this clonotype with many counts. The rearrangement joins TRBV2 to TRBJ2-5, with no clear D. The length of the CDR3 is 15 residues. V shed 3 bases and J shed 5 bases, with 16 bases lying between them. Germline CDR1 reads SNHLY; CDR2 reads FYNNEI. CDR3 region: CASSDNVAAPETQYF. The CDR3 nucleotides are TGTGCCAGCAGTGATAACGTCGCAGCTCCGGAGACCCAGTACTTC.

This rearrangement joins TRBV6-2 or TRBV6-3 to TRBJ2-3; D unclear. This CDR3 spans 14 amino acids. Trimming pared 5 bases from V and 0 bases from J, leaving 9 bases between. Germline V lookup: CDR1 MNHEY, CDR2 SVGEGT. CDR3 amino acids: CASSGPLSTDTQYF. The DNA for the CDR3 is TGTGCCAGCAGTGGGCCCCTGAGCACAGATACGCAGTATTTT.

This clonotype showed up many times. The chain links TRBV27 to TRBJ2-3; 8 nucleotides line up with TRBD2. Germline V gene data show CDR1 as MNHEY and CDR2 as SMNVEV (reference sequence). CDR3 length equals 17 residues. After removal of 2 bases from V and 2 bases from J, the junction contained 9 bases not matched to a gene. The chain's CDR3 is CASSLMASGLDTDTQYF. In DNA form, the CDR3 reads TGTGCCAGCAGTTTAATGGCTAGCGGGCTAGACACAGATACGCAGTATTTT.

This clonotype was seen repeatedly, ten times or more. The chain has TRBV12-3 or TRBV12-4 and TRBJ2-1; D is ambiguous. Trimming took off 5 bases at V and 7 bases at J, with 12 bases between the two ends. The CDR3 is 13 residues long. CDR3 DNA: TGTGCCAGCAGTCCTGATCCCCGTAATGAGCAGTTCTTC. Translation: CASSPDPRNEQFF.

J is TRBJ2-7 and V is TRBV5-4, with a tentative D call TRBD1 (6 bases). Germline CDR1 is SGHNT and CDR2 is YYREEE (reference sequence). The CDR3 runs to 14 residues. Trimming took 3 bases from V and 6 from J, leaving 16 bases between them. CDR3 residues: CASSSVATGFEQYF. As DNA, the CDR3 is TGTGCCAGCAGCTCGGTCGCCACAGGGTTCGAGCAGTACTTC.

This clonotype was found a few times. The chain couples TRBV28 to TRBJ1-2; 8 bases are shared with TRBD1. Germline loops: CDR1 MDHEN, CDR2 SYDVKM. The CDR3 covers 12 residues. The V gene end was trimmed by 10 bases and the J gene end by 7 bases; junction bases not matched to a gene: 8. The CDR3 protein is CATIQGVVGYTF. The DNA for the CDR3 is TGTGCCACCATACAGGGGGTTGTTGGCTACACCTTC.

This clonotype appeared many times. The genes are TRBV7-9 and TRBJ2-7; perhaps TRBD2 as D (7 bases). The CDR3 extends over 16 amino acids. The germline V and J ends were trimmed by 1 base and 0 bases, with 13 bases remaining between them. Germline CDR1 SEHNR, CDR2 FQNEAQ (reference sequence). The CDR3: CASSLGRGGSSYEQYF. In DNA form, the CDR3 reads TGTGCCAGCAGCTTAGGAAGGGGGGGATCCTCCTACGAGCAGTACTTC. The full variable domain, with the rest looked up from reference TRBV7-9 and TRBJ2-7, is DTGVSQNPRHKITKRGQNVTFRCDPISEHNRLYWYRQTLGQGPEFLTYFQNEAQLEKSRLLSDRFSAERPKGSFSTLEIQRTEQGDSAMYLCASSLGRGGSSYEQYFGPGTRLTVT.

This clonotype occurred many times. The CDR3 nucleotides read TGTGCCAGCAGTTACTCTTCGATCACGTACGGGCAGTACTTC. This translates into CASSYSSITYGQYF. This chain joins TRBV6-5 and TRBJ2-5, with D unclear. CDR1 is MNHEY, CDR2 SVGAGI, per germline. This CDR3 is 14 amino acids long. Between the trimmed V and J ends, which lost 0 bases and 11 bases, there was a span of 16 bases.

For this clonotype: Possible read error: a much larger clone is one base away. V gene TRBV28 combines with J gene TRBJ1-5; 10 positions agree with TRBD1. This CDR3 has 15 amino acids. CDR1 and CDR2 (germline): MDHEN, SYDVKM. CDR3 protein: CASNYRDRGNQRQHF. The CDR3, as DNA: TGTGCCAGCAATTACCGGGACAGGGGCAATCAGCGCCAGCATTTT. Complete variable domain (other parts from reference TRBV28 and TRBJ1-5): DVKVTQSSRYLVKRTGEKVFLECVQDMDHENMFWYRQDPGLGLRLIYFSYDVKMKEKGDIPEGYSVSREKKERFSLILESASTNQTSMYLCASNYRDRGNQRQHFGDGTRLSIL.

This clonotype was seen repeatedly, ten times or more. This chain's CDR3 is CASSEWQGMVSEKLFF. The CDR3 DNA is TGTGCCAGCAGTGAATGGCAGGGGATGGTTAGTGAAAAACTGTTTTTT. The chain recombines TRBV2 with TRBJ1-4, with D perhaps matching TRBD1 (6 bases). The CDR3 runs 16 residues. Trimming cost V 2 bases and J 7 bases, with 17 bases left between them. CDR1 SNHLY and CDR2 FYNNEI come from the germline V gene.

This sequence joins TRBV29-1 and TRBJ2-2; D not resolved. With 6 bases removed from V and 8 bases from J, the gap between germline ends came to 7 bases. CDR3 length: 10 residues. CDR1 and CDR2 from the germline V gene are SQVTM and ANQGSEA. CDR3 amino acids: CSVGSGELFF. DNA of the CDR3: TGCAGCGTCGGGTCGGGGGAGCTGTTTTTT.

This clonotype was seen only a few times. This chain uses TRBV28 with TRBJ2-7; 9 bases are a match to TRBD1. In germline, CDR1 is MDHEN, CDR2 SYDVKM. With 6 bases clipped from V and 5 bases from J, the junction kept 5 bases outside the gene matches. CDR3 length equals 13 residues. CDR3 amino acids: CASRIQGAHEQYF. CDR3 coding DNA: TGTGCCAGCAGGATACAGGGGGCCCACGAGCAGTACTTC.

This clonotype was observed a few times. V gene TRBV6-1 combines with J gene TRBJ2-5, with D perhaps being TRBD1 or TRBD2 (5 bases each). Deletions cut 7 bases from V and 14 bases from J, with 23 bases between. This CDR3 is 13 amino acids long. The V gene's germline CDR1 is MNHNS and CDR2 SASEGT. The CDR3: CASTIWDASGNYF. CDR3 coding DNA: TGTGCCAGCACTATATGGGACGCGTCCGGGAACTACTTC.

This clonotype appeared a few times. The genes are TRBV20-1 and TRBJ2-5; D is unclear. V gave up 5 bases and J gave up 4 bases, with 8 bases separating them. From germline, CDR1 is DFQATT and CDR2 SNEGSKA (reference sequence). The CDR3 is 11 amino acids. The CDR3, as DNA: TGCAGTGCTGGCATAGGAGAGACCCAGTACTTC. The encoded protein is CSAGIGETQYF.

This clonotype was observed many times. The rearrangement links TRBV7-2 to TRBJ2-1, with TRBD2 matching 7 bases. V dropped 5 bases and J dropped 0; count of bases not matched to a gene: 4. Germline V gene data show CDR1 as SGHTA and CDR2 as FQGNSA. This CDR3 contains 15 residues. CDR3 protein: CASSPSGNSYNEQFF. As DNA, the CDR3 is TGTGCCAGCAGCCCCAGCGGGAACTCCTACAATGAGCAGTTCTTC.

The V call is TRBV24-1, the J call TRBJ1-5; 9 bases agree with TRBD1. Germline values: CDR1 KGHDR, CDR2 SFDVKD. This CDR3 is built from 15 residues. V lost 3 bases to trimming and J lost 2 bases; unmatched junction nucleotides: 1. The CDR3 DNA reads TGTGCCACCAGTGATACAGGGGGCCGCAATCAGCCCCAGCATTTT. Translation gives CATSDTGGRNQPQHF.

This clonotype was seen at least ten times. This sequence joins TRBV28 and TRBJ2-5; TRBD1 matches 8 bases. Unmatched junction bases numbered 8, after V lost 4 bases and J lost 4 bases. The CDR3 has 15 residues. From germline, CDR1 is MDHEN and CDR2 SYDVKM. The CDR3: CASSSDRGDRETQYF. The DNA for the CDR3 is TGTGCCAGCAGTTCTGACAGGGGTGATCGAGAGACCCAGTACTTC.

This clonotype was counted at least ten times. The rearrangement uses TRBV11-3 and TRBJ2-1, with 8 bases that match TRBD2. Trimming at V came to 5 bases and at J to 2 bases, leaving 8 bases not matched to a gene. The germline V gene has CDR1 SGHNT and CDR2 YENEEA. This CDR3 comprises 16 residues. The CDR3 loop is CASSGGSGTPYNEQFF. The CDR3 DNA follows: TGTGCCAGCAGCGGGGGTAGCGGGACCCCCTACAATGAGCAGTTCTTC.

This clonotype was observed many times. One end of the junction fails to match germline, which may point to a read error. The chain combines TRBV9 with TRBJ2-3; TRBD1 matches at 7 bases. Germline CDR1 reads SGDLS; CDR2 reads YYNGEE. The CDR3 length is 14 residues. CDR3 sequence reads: CASSPRQGTDTQYF. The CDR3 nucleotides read TGCGCCAGCAGCCCCCGACAGGGAACAGATACGCAGTATTTT.

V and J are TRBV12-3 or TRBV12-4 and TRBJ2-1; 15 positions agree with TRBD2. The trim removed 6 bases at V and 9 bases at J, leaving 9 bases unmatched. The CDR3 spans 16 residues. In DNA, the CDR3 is TGTGCCAGCAGCGCTTCCCCGGGACTAGCGGGAGGTGAGCAGTTCTTC. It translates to CASSASPGLAGGEQFF.

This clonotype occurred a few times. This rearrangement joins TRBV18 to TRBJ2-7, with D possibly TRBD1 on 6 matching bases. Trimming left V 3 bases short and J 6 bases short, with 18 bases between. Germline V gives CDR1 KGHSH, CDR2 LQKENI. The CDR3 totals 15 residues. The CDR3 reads CASSPVMQGQGEQYF. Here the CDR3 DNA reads TGTGCCAGCTCACCGGTTATGCAGGGGCAGGGCGAGCAGTACTTC.

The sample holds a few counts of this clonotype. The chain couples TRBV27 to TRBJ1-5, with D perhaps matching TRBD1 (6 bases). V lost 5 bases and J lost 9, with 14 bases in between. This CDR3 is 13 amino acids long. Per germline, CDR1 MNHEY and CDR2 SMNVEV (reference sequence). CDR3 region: CASSLTGRGPQHF. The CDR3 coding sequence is TGTGCCAGCAGTCTTACAGGGCGGGGGCCCCAGCATTTT.

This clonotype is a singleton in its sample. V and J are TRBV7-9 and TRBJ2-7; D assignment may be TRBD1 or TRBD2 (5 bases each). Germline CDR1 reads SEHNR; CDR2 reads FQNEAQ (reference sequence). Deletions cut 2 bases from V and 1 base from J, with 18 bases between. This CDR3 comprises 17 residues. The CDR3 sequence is CASSLWGSQGSSYEQYF. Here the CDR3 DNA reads TGTGCCAGCAGCTTATGGGGGAGTCAGGGCAGTTCCTACGAGCAGTACTTC.

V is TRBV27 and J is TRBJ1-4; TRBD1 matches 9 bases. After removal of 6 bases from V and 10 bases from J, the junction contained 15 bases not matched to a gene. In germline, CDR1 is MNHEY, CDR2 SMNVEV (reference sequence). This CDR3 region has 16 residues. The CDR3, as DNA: TGTGCCAGCAGGGGAACTCTACAGGGGGCGCAGGGAAAACTGTTTTTT. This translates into CASRGTLQGAQGKLFF.

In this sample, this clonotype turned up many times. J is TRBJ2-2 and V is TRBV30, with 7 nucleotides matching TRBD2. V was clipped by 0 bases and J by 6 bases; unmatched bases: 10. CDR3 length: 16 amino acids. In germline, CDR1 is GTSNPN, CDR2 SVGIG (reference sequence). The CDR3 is CAWSVRLAAVSGELFF. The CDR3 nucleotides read TGTGCCTGGAGTGTACGGCTAGCGGCGGTCTCCGGGGAGCTGTTTTTT.